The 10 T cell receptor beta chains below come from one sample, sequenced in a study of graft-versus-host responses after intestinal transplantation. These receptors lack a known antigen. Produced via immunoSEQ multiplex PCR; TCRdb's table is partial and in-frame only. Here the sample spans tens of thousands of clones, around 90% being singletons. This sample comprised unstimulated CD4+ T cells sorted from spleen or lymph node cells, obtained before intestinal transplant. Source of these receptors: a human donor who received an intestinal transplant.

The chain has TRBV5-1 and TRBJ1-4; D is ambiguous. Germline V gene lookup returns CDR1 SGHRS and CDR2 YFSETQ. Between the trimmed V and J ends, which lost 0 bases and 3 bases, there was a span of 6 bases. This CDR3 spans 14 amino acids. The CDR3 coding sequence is TGCGCCAGCAGCTTGGACGGTCCTAATGAAAAACTGTTTTTT. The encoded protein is CASSLDGPNEKLFF.

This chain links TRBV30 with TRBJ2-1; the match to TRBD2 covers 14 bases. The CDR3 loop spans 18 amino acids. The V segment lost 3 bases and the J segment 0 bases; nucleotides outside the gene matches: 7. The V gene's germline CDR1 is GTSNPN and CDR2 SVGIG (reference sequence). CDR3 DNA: TGTGCCTGGAGCTCGGGACTAGCGGGAGCGATCTCCTACAATGAGCAGTTCTTC. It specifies CAWSSGLAGAISYNEQFF. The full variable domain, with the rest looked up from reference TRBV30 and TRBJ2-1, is SQTIHQWPATLVQPVGSPLSLECTVEGTSNPNLYWYRQAAGRGLQLLFYSVGIGQISSEVPQNLSASRPQDRQFILSSKKLLLSDSGFYLCAWSSGLAGAISYNEQFFGPGTRLTVL.

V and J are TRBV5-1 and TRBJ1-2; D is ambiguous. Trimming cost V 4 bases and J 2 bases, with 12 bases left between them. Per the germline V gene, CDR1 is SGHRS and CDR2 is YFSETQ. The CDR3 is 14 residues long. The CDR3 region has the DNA TGCGCCAGCAGCCCCCAGGCGATCAACTATGGCTACACCTTC. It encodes CASSPQAINYGYTF.

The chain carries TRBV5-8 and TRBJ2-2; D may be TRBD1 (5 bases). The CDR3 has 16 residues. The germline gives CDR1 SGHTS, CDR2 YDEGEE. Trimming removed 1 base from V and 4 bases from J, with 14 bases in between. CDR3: CASSLRRVGSTGELFF. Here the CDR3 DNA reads TGTGCCAGCAGCTTGCGCAGGGTCGGTAGCACCGGGGAGCTGTTTTTT.

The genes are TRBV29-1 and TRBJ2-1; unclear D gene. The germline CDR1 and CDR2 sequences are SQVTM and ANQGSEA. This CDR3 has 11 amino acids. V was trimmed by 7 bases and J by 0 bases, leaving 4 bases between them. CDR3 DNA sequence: TGCAGCGCTGCCTCCTACAATGAGCAGTTCTTC. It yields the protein CSAASYNEQFF.

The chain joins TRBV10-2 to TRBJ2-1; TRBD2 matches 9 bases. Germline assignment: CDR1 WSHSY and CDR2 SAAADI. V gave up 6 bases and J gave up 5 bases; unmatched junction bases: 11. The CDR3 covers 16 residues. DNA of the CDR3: TGCGCCAGCAGGACCCAAGGACTAGCGTCCAACAATGAGCAGTTCTTC. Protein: CASRTQGLASNNEQFF.

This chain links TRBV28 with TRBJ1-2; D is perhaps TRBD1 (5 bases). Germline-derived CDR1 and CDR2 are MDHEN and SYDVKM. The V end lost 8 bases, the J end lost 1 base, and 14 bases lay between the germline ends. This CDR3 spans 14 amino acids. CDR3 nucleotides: TGTGCCAGCGTGGCAGGGAACCATAACTATGGCTACACCTTC. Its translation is CASVAGNHNYGYTF.

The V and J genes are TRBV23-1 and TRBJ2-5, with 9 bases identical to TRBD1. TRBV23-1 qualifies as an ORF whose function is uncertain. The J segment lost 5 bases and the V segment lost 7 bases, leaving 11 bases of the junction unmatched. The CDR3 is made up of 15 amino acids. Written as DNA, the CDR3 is TGCGCCAGCATATTCATACAGGGGGCGTCGGAGACCCAGTACTTC. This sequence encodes CASIFIQGASETQYF.

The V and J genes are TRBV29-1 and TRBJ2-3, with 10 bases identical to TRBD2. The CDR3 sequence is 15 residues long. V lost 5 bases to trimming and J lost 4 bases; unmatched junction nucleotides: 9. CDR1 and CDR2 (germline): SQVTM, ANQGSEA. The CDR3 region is CSVRSGRAGADTQYF. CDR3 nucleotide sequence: TGCAGCGTTAGAAGCGGGAGGGCCGGGGCAGATACGCAGTATTTT.

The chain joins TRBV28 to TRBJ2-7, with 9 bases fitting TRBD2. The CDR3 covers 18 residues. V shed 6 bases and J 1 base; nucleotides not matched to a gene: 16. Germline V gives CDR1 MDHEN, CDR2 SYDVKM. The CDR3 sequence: CASSPLPTSGSLSYEQYF. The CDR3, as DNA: TGTGCCAGCAGCCCCCTTCCGACTAGCGGTAGCCTATCCTACGAGCAGTACTTC. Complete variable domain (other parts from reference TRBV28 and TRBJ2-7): DVKVTQSSRYLVKRTGEKVFLECVQDMDHENMFWYRQDPGLGLRLIYFSYDVKMKEKGDIPEGYSVSREKKERFSLILESASTNQTSMYLCASSPLPTSGSLSYEQYFGPGTRLTVT.